The 2 T cell receptor beta chains reported below all come from one sample, sequenced in a study of immune evolution from preneoplasia to lung adenocarcinoma. Profiled with immunoSEQ multiplex PCR; TCRdb holds only in-frame clones, not every one. The sample has around 41,000 clones, approximately 80% seen once. Material: FFPE invasive lung adenocarcinoma tissue. These receptors came from a person aged 55 to 70 with lung adenocarcinoma.

This clone was detected once. The chain combines TRBV5-1 with TRBJ2-1, with TRBD2 matching 7 bases. The CDR3 sequence is 13 residues long. V was pared by 4 bases and J by 8 bases, with 6 bases of the junction left unmatched. Germline CDR1 is SGHRS and CDR2 is YFSETQ. The CDR3 sequence is CASSLSSGYEQFF. CDR3 DNA sequence: TGCGCCAGCAGCCTCTCTAGCGGCTATGAGCAGTTCTTC.

This clone occurred once. This sequence joins TRBV14 and TRBJ1-1, with 9 bases aligning to TRBD1. The J segment lost 4 bases and the V segment lost 4 bases, leaving 7 bases of the junction unmatched. Germline loops: CDR1 SGHDN, CDR2 FVKESK. This CDR3 comprises 15 residues. CDR3 sequence reads: CASSLSGDRATEAFF. The CDR3 coding sequence is TGTGCCAGCAGCCTCTCAGGGGACAGGGCCACTGAAGCTTTCTTT.